The clone carrying this T cell receptor beta chain was seen ten or more times. The data were taken from a study of T cells in Graves' hyperthyroidism and ophthalmopathy. TCR beta CDR3 regions were amplified from RNA. TCR CDR3 regions were first amplified by RT-PCR with HTBI primers. TCRdb redid the calling of the multiplex PCR reads with MiXCR, one entry per CDR3 protein. This sample carries a few hundred thousand distinct CDR3 sequences, 12% to 15% of them seen once, and the ten largest clones take more than 11%. Per germline, CDR1 LGHDT and CDR2 YNNKEL (reference sequence). The CDR3 loop spans 15 amino acids. Trimming pared 0 bases from V and 4 bases from J, leaving 13 bases between.

The source is a woman between 35 and 50 years old with Graves' hyperthyroidism. The specimen sequenced was blood. The V call is TRBV3-1, the J call TRBJ2-7, with D tentatively TRBD2 (6 bases). The CDR3 DNA reads as TGTGCCAGCAGCCAAGACGGCGGGATTAGGTACGAGCAGTACTTC. It codes for CASSQDGGIRYEQYF.